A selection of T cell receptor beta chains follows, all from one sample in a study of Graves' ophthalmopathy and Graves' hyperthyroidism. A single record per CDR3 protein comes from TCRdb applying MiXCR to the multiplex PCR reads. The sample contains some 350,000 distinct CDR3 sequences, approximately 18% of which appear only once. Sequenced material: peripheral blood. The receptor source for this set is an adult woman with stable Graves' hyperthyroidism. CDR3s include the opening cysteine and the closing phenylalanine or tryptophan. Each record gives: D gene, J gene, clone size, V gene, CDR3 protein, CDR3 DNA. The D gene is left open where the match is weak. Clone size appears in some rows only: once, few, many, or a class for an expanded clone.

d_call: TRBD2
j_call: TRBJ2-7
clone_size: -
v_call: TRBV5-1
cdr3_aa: CASSPGLDQFYEQYF
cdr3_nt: TGCGCCAGCAGCCCCGGACTAGACCAATTCTACGAGCAGTACTTC

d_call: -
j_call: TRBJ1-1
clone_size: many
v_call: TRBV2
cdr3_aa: CASSEGGNRAIEAFF
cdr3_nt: TGTGCCAGCAGTGAAGGGGGGAATCGGGCCATTGAAGCTTTCTTT

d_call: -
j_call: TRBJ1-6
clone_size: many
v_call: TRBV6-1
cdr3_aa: CASSSSVGSPLHF
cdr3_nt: TGTGCCAGCAGCTCGTCCGTGGGTTCACCCCTCCACTTT

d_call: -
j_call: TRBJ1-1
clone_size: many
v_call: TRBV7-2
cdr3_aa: CASSLGPQGTEAFF
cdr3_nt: TGTGCCAGCAGCTTGGGGCCCCAAGGCACTGAAGCTTTCTTT

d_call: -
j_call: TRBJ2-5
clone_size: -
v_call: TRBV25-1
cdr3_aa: CASSDSGSQETQYF
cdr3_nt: TGTGCCAGCAGTGATTCCGGCAGCCAAGAGACCCAGTACTTC

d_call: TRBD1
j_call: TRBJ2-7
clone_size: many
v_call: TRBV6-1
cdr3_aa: CASSPAGTGRPYEQYF
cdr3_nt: TGTGCCAGCAGCCCAGCCGGGACAGGGCGCCCCTACGAGCAGTACTTC

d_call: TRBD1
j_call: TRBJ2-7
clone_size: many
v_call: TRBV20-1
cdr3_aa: CSAKTGGPLGEQYF
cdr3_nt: TGCAGTGCTAAAACAGGGGGCCCCTTGGGGGAGCAGTACTTC

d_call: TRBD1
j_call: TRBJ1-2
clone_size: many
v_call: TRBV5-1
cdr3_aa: CASSLVDRDYGYTF
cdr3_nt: TGCGCCAGCAGCTTGGTAGACAGGGACTATGGCTACACCTTC

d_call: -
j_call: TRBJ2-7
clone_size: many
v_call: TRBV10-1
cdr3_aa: CASSETIEQYF
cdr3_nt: TGCGCCAGCAGTGAGACAATCGAGCAGTACTTC

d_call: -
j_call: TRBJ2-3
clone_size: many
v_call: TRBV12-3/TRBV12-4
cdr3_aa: CASSLWRGDTQYF
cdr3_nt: TGTGCCAGCAGTTTGTGGCGAGGGGATACGCAGTATTTT

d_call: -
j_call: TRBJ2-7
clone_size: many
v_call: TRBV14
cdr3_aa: CASSQGYRSRGYEQYF
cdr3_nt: TGTGCCAGCAGCCAAGGGTATAGGTCCCGCGGCTACGAGCAGTACTTC

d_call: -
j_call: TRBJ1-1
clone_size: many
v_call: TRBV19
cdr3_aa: CASSRGRVNTEAFF
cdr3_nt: TGTGCCAGTAGTAGGGGACGGGTGAACACTGAAGCTTTCTTT

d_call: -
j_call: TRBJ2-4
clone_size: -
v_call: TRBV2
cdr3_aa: CASSEMGPGGIQYF
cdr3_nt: TGTGCCAGCAGTGAAATGGGGCCGGGCGGCATTCAGTACTTC

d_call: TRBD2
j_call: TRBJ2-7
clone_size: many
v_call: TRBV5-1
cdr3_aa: CASSPTSESSYEQYF
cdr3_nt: TGCGCCAGCAGCCCGACTAGCGAGAGCTCCTACGAGCAGTACTTC

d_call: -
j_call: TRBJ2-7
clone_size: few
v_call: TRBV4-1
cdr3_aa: CASSLTSSDYEQYF
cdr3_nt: TGCGCCAGCAGCCTAACATCATCCGACTACGAGCAGTACTTC

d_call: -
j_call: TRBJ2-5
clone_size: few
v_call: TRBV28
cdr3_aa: CASSQGKETQYF
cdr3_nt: TGTGCCAGCAGTCAGGGGAAAGAGACCCAGTACTTC

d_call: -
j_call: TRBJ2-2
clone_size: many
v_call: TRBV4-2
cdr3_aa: CASSQGGPGKELFF
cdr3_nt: TGTGCCAGCAGCCAAGGCGGGCCGGGGAAGGAGCTGTTTTTT

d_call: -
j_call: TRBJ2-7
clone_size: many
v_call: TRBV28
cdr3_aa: CASSSSQGGEDEQYF
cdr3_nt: TGTGCCAGCAGCAGTTCCCAAGGGGGGGAAGACGAGCAGTACTTC

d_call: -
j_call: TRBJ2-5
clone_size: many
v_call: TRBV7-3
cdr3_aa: CASSSNRGETQYF
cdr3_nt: TGTGCCAGCAGCTCCAACCGTGGGGAGACCCAGTACTTC

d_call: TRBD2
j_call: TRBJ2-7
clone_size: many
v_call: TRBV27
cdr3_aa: CASSPTSGFYEQYF
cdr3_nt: TGTGCCAGCAGCCCGACTAGCGGATTCTACGAGCAGTACTTC

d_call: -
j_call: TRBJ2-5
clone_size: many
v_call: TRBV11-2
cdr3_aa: CASSLRGGQESVRETQYF
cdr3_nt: TGTGCCAGCAGCTTAAGGGGGGGGCAGGAAAGTGTTCGAGAGACCCAGTACTTC

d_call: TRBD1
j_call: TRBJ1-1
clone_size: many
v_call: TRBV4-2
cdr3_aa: CASSQETGGGTEAFF
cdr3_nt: TGTGCCAGCAGCCAAGAGACAGGGGGTGGGACTGAAGCTTTCTTT

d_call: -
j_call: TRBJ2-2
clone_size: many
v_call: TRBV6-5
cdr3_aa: CASSYSFAEASGELFF
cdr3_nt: TGTGCCAGCAGTTACTCGTTTGCGGAGGCGTCGGGGGAGCTGTTTTTT

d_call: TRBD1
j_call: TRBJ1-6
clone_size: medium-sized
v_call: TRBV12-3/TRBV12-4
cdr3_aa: CASRDGTGDRRSPLHF
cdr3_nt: TGTGCCAGCAGAGATGGGACAGGGGATCGCCGTTCACCCCTCCACTTT

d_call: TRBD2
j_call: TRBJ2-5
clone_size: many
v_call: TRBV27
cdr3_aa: CASSWSGSSGTQYF
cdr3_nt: TGTGCCAGCAGTTGGAGCGGGAGTAGCGGGACCCAGTACTTC

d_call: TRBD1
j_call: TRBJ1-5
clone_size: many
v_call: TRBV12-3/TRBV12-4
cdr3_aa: CASNRGLNQPQHF
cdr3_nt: TGTGCCAGCAACAGGGGTCTCAATCAGCCCCAGCATTTT

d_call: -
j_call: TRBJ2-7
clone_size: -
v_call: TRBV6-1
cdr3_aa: CASSEEGAGSVAYEQYF
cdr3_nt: TGTGCCAGCAGTGAAGAGGGTGCAGGGTCGGTAGCTTACGAGCAGTACTTC

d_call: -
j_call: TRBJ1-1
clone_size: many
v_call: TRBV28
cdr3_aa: CASRLGLMNTEAFF
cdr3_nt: TGTGCCAGCAGACTGGGACTCATGAACACTGAAGCTTTCTTT

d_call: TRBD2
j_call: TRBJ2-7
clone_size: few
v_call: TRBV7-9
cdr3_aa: CASSFMLAGSGEQYF
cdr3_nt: TGTGCCAGCAGCTTCATGTTAGCGGGTTCGGGTGAGCAGTACTTC

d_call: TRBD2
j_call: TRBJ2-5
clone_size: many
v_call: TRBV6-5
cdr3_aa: CASSYAREVQETQYF
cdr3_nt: TGTGCCAGCAGTTACGCGCGGGAGGTACAAGAGACCCAGTACTTC